This is a list of T cell receptor beta chains from one sample in a study of monozygotic twins with inflammatory bowel disease. For each CDR3 protein, TCRdb gives one entry from its re-call of the 5' RACE reads, without DNA. The sample has approximately 40,000 distinct CDR3 sequences. The sequenced sample consisted of blood. The source of these receptors is a human donor with ulcerative colitis or Crohn's disease, or a healthy co-twin of an affected twin (not recorded which). Each CDR3 is given with its conserved first and last residue. Size tells how often a clone was seen (once, few, many) or the class of an expanded clone, and some rows leave it out.

size | J | length | V | CDR3
NA | TRBJ2-2 | 14 | TRBV28 | CASSAGRAFPGLFF
NA | TRBJ1-5 | 12 | TRBV6-2/TRBV6-3 | CASSYLGSPQHF
NA | TRBJ2-2 | 16 | TRBV5-1 | CASSWAGTSNTGELFF
NA | TRBJ2-1 | 14 | TRBV7-9 | CAFTGLGSYNEQFF
NA | TRBJ2-3 | 15 | TRBV12-3/TRBV12-4 | CASIGLAGPRDTQYF
NA | TRBJ2-2 | 14 | TRBV6-4 | CASSVNIGTGELFF
NA | TRBJ1-4 | 14 | TRBV6-1 | CASRSGTGDEKLFF
NA | TRBJ2-5 | 16 | TRBV4-1 | CASSPPAGGSGETQYF
NA | TRBJ1-1 | 13 | TRBV2 | CASTLDQNTEAFF
NA | TRBJ2-7 | 13 | TRBV21-1 | CASTQGKPYEQYF
NA | TRBJ1-2 | 15 | TRBV27 | CASSLSRDSMDGYTF
NA | TRBJ2-5 | 15 | TRBV5-1 | CASSLAQGSQETQYF
NA | TRBJ1-1 | 16 | TRBV7-2 | CASSPTFFLGDTEAFF
NA | TRBJ2-7 | 14 | TRBV20-1 | CSAREGGAHYEQYF
NA | TRBJ2-3 | 15 | TRBV10-3 | CAISKAGGNTDTQYF
NA | TRBJ2-7 | 14 | TRBV20-1 | CSARGGTGRDEQYF
NA | TRBJ2-7 | 15 | TRBV7-9 | CASSSSYRVHYEQYF
NA | TRBJ2-6 | 15 | TRBV20-1 | CSVPPSFSGANVLTF
NA | TRBJ1-5 | 20 | TRBV6-1 | CASRNALTQGGERGNQPQHF
NA | TRBJ2-2 | 14 | TRBV12-3/TRBV12-4 | CASRRWEGTGELFF
medium-sized | TRBJ2-3 | 16 | TRBV11-2 | CASSFRLAGGQDTQYF
NA | TRBJ2-5 | 13 | TRBV20-1 | CSAPGPTKETQYF
NA | TRBJ2-7 | 14 | TRBV7-3 | CASSPSGAGYEQYF
NA | TRBJ2-5 | 14 | TRBV6-6 | CASSYSSRQETQYF
NA | TRBJ2-6 | 21 | TRBV20-1 | CSARFSRGQLLDLSGANVLTF
NA | TRBJ1-2 | 16 | TRBV6-1 | CASSERQGLSLYGYTF
NA | TRBJ2-5 | 15 | TRBV19 | CASSTTGGRAETQYF
NA | TRBJ1-1 | 14 | TRBV20-1 | CSASRGGGPTEAFF
NA | TRBJ2-7 | 14 | TRBV7-2 | CASSQRADSYEQYF
NA | TRBJ1-2 | 16 | TRBV18 | CASSPGTPGALSGYTF
NA | TRBJ2-3 | 15 | TRBV7-9 | CASSLVLAGEDTQYF
NA | TRBJ2-7 | 13 | TRBV9 | CASSAGLNYEQYF
NA | TRBJ2-1 | 13 | TRBV20-1 | CSARDTPPNEQFF
NA | TRBJ2-5 | 18 | TRBV15 | CATSRDQPLGGRRETQYF
NA | TRBJ1-2 | 14 | TRBV3-1 | CASSQESRVNGYTF
medium-sized | TRBJ1-4 | 16 | TRBV10-3 | CAISGKGGGVNEKLFF
NA | TRBJ2-6 | 15 | TRBV4-3 | CASSRDSSGANVLTF
NA | TRBJ2-3 | 16 | TRBV11-1 | CASSFRLAGGADTQYF
NA | TRBJ2-2 | 15 | TRBV7-2 | CASSRGQGDTGELFF
NA | TRBJ1-6 | 15 | TRBV9 | CASSARGEGNSPLHF
NA | TRBJ2-1 | 14 | TRBV7-9 | CASSPIATGGRGLF
NA | TRBJ1-2 | 12 | TRBV6-5 | CASGGGPYGYTF
NA | TRBJ2-5 | 14 | TRBV5-1 | CASSFGDLGETQYF
NA | TRBJ2-5 | 16 | TRBV10-1 | CASSEGTARDWGTQYF
NA | TRBJ1-1 | 13 | TRBV5-1 | CASSTEENTEAFF
NA | TRBJ1-1 | 11 | TRBV2 | CASMLDTEAFF
NA | TRBJ1-1 | 13 | TRBV19 | CATRQGRSTEAFF